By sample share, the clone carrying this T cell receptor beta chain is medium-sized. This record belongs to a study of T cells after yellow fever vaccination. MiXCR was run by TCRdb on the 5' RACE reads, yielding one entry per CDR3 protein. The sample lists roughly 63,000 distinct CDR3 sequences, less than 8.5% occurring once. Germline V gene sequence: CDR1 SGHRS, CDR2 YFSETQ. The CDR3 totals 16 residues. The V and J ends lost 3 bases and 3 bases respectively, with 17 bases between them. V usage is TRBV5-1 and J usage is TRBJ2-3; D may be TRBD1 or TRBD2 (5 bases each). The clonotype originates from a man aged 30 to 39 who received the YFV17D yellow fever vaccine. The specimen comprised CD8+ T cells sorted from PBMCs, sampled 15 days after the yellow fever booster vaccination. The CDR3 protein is CASSSHGGGWTDTQYF. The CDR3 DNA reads TGCGCCAGCAGCTCCCATGGTGGGGGTTGGACAGATACGCAGTATTTT.